The 20 T cell receptor beta chains given below trace back to one sample, sequenced in a study of blood T cell repertoires in COVID-19. Measured with immunoSEQ multiplex PCR; TCRdb has only the in-frame clones, and not every one. The data show 150,000 to 200,000 clones, about 88% seen once. Sequencing was performed on peripheral blood. The receptors come from a man between 18 and 29 years old with acute or convalescent COVID-19.

As concerns this clone: Other DNA sequences of this sample code for an identical CDR3. This chain joins TRBV19 and TRBJ2-1; D is unclear. The length of the CDR3 is 15 residues. The V end was cut by 3 bases, the J end by 0 bases, with 9 bases between. Per germline, CDR1 LNHDA and CDR2 SQIVND (reference sequence). The CDR3 region has the DNA TGTGCCAGTAGTATTGGTAGGAGCTCCTACAATGAGCAGTTCTTC. Protein product: CASSIGRSSYNEQFF. Full variable domain (rest looked up from reference TRBV19 and TRBJ2-1): DGGITQSPKYLFRKEGQNVTLSCEQNLNHDAMYWYRQDPGQGLRLIYYSQIVNDFQKGDIAEGYSVSREKKESFPLTVTSAQKNPTAFYLCASSIGRSSYNEQFFGPGTRLTVL.

This chain joins TRBV30 and TRBJ1-2; possible D gene TRBD1, 6 bases. The CDR3 totals 13 residues. V lost 2 bases, J lost 6 bases, and 13 bases lay in between. Germline CDR1 reads GTSNPN; CDR2 reads SVGIG (reference sequence). The CDR3 loop reads CAWSKGVLNGYTF. CDR3 coding DNA: TGTGCCTGGAGTAAGGGGGTTCTTAATGGCTACACCTTC.

The chain joins TRBV7-6 to TRBJ1-6; 7 bases fit TRBD1. The CDR3 length is 15 residues. V trimming: 5 bases; J trimming: 5 bases; junction bases outside the gene matches: 6. The germline V gene encodes CDR1 SGHVS and CDR2 FNYEAQ. CDR3: CASSPTGTDNSPLHF. As DNA, the CDR3 is TGTGCCAGCAGCCCAACCGGGACAGATAATTCACCCCTCCACTTT.

DNA for the CDR3: TGTGCCAGCGGGACTTCGGGCAATCAGCCCCAGCATTTT. The encoded protein is CASGTSGNQPQHF. This chain links TRBV18 with TRBJ1-5, with a weak D call TRBD1 (5 bases). The germline V and J ends were trimmed by 8 bases and 2 bases, with 10 bases remaining between them. CDR3 length equals 13 residues. Germline V gene sequence: CDR1 KGHSH, CDR2 LQKENI.

This chain uses TRBV7-9 with TRBJ1-6; 9 bases map to TRBD1. V dropped 6 bases and J dropped 10; count of bases not matched to a gene: 13. Germline V gives CDR1 SEHNR, CDR2 FQNEAQ (reference sequence). The CDR3 is 16 amino acids. The DNA of the CDR3 is TGTGCCAGCAGTTCCCGGGACAGGGATATGAGATCACCCCTCCACTTT. Its translation: CASSSRDRDMRSPLHF. The variable domain in full, with the rest retrieved from reference TRBV7-9 and TRBJ1-6, is DTGVSQNPRHKITKRGQNVTFRCDPISEHNRLYWYRQTLGQGPEFLTYFQNEAQLEKSRLLSDRFSAERPKGSFSTLEIQRTEQGDSAMYLCASSSRDRDMRSPLHFGNGTRLTVT.

V and J are TRBV29-1 and TRBJ1-2; 7 positions agree with TRBD1. Germline values: CDR1 SQVTM, CDR2 ANQGSEA. The CDR3 consists of 17 residues. With 3 bases clipped from V and 3 bases from J, the junction kept 16 bases outside the gene matches. The CDR3, as DNA: TGCAGCGTTGAGGGACAGAGATCTATTTCTCATCACTATGGCTACACCTTC. It is translated as CSVEGQRSISHHYGYTF.

The V gene is TRBV6-6, the J gene TRBJ1-1; the D gene is possibly TRBD1 (5 bases). V shed 3 bases and J shed 1 base, with 12 bases lying between them. This CDR3 comprises 15 residues. Per the germline V gene, CDR1 is MNHNY and CDR2 is SVGAGI (reference sequence). The CDR3, as DNA: TGTGCCAGCAGTTATTCACAGGCCAAGAACACTGAAGCTTTCTTT. The encoded protein is CASSYSQAKNTEAFF.

J is TRBJ2-2 and V is TRBV9, with D perhaps matching TRBD1 (6 bases). CDR1 is SGDLS, CDR2 YYNGEE, per germline. There are 16 residues in the CDR3. V lost 7 bases and J 2 bases, leaving 18 bases between the germline ends. The CDR3 region is CASQQGPGYNTGELFF. The CDR3, as DNA: TGTGCCAGCCAACAGGGTCCGGGTTACAACACCGGGGAGCTGTTTTTT.

J is TRBJ1-4 and V is TRBV4-1; 8 bases line up with TRBD1. The CDR3 has 15 amino acids. J lost 6 bases, V lost 4 bases, and 7 bases had no gene match. Germline CDR1 reads MGHRA; CDR2 reads YSYEKL. The CDR3 sequence is CASSPYRGADEKLFF. The CDR3 DNA is TGCGCCAGCAGCCCCTACAGGGGGGCGGATGAAAAACTGTTTTTT.

The genes are TRBV9 and TRBJ1-1, with D tentatively TRBD1 (6 bases). Germline values: CDR1 SGDLS, CDR2 YYNGEE. This CDR3 spans 17 amino acids. V was pared by 0 bases and J by 4 bases, with 19 bases between. In nucleotides, the CDR3 is TGTGCCAGCAGCGTAGGGGTAGCGACAGGTGGGACCACTGAAGCTTTCTTT. It yields the protein CASSVGVATGGTTEAFF. The variable domain in full, with the rest retrieved from reference TRBV9 and TRBJ1-1, is DSGVTQTPKHLITATGQRVTLRCSPRSGDLSVYWYQQSLDQGLQFLIQYYNGEERAKGNILERFSAQQFPDLHSELNLSSLELGDSALYFCASSVGVATGGTTEAFFGQGTRLTVV.

This chain uses TRBV7-6 with TRBJ2-3; 9 nucleotides match TRBD1. CDR3 size: 16 residues. Germline V lookup: CDR1 SGHVS, CDR2 FNYEAQ. Trimming removed 3 bases from V and 4 bases from J; junction bases left unmatched: 8. The CDR3 here is CASSFSGTGLADTQYF. CDR3 nucleotides: TGTGCCAGCAGCTTCTCGGGGACAGGGTTGGCAGATACGCAGTATTTT.

V and J are TRBV7-2 and TRBJ2-7; TRBD2 matches at 9 bases. With 3 bases clipped from V and 1 base from J, the junction kept 7 bases outside the gene matches. Germline lookup yields CDR1 SGHTA and CDR2 FQGNSA. This CDR3 region has 16 residues. The CDR3, as DNA: TGTGCCAGCAGCTTTTCGCGGCTAGCGGGGTCCTACGAGCAGTACTTC. Its translation is CASSFSRLAGSYEQYF.

The V and J genes are TRBV19 and TRBJ2-3; 9 bases align to TRBD2. Germline lookup yields CDR1 LNHDA and CDR2 SQIVND (reference sequence). Trimming removed 5 bases from V and 3 bases from J; junction bases left unmatched: 6. This CDR3 is built from 15 residues. The CDR3: CASSGAGGPTDTQYF. DNA for the CDR3: TGTGCCAGTAGTGGGGCGGGGGGGCCAACAGATACGCAGTATTTT.

The V call is TRBV3-1 (or the pseudogene TRBV3-2), the J call TRBJ2-2; 7 nucleotides match TRBD1. Germline V gene data show CDR1 as LGHDT and CDR2 as YNNKEL (reference sequence). Losses at the gene ends were 0 bases for V and 0 bases for J; bases not matched to a gene: 19. This CDR3 is 22 amino acids long. CDR3 sequence reads: CASSQDLSSGQVPWANTGELFF. DNA for the CDR3: TGTGCCAGCAGCCAAGATCTTAGTTCCGGACAGGTCCCTTGGGCGAACACCGGGGAGCTGTTTTTT.

The chain couples TRBV30 to TRBJ2-2; D gene uncertain. The length of the CDR3 is 17 residues. The ends were cut back, 6 bases at V and 1 base at J, with 21 bases in the middle. Germline V gene data show CDR1 as GTSNPN and CDR2 as SVGIG (reference sequence). The CDR3 here is CACYHPTMTLNTGELFF. CDR3 bases: TGTGCCTGCTACCATCCTACGATGACACTGAACACCGGGGAGCTGTTTTTT.

The chain recombines TRBV15 with TRBJ1-1, with TRBD1 as a possible D gene (5 bases). CDR3 length equals 15 residues. Germline V gene data show CDR1 as LNHNV and CDR2 as YYDKDF (reference sequence). Trimming pared 0 bases from V and 1 base from J, leaving 9 bases between. The CDR3 reads CATSRDVGQNTEAFF. CDR3 DNA sequence: TGTGCCACCAGCAGAGATGTGGGGCAGAACACTGAAGCTTTCTTT.

V is TRBV25-1 and J is TRBJ1-1; D possibly corresponds to TRBD1 (6 bases). Per the germline V gene, CDR1 is MGHDK and CDR2 is SYGVNS. Trimming removed 9 bases from V and 4 bases from J, with 15 bases in between. This CDR3 is 13 amino acids long. CDR3 loop: CASKGGGGTEAFF. CDR3 sequence (DNA): TGTGCCAGTAAAGGGGGGGGAGGCACTGAAGCTTTCTTT.

This clone was detected only a few times. This rearrangement joins TRBV5-1 to TRBJ2-1; possibly TRBD1 for D (6 bases). V lost 2 bases and J lost 8, with 8 bases in between. Germline V CDR1 and CDR2: SGHRS, YFSETQ. The CDR3 covers 12 residues. Here the CDR3 reads CASSFAGDEQFF. In DNA form, the CDR3 reads TGCGCCAGCAGCTTTGCAGGGGATGAGCAGTTCTTC.

The V call is TRBV6-5, the J call TRBJ1-4, with 12 bases fitting TRBD1. J lost 7 bases, V lost 5 bases, and 5 bases had no gene match. The CDR3 runs to 15 residues. The germline CDR1 and CDR2 sequences are MNHEY and SVGAGI. The CDR3 spells CASSLGQGAIEKLFF. CDR3 coding DNA: TGTGCCAGCAGTCTGGGACAGGGGGCAATTGAAAAACTGTTTTTT.

The rearrangement joins TRBV2 to TRBJ2-2; 10 positions match TRBD1. V was clipped by 9 bases and J by 0 bases; unmatched bases: 4. The CDR3 loop spans 15 amino acids. From germline, CDR1 is SNHLY and CDR2 FYNNEI. The CDR3 nucleotides are TGTGCCAGGGGGACAGGGGTCGCGAACACCGGGGAGCTGTTTTTT. This encodes CARGTGVANTGELFF.